The 27 T cell receptor beta chains reported below all come from one sample, sequenced in a study of response to subunit inactivated influenza vaccine. One entry per CDR3 protein, called by TCRdb with MiXCR from the RT-PCR reads. Counted here are approximately 200,000 distinct CDR3 sequences, over 13% occurring once; the ten biggest clones make up about 25%. The material was CD8+ T cells sorted from PBMCs, obtained 4 to 6 days after vaccination. The receptors stem from a man over 45 who received an inactivated influenza vaccine.

This chain uses TRBV20-1 with TRBJ1-4; D gene ambiguous. CDR1 and CDR2 from the germline V gene are DFQATT and SNEGSKA (reference sequence). This CDR3 is 15 amino acids long. Trimming left V 0 bases short and J 5 bases short, with 13 bases between. The CDR3 region is CSARDVLRSNEKLFF. The CDR3 DNA follows: TGCAGTGCTAGAGATGTACTCCGCAGCAATGAAAAACTGTTTTTT.

This clonotype was picked up a small number of times. CDR3 sequence reads: CASSLGWQETQYF. CDR3 nucleotides: TGTGCCAGCAGTTTGGGATGGCAAGAGACCCAGTACTTC. V gene TRBV27 combines with J gene TRBJ2-5, with D hard to call. The CDR3 is 13 residues long. Trimming removed 3 bases at V and 2 bases at J, with 7 bases between. CDR1 is MNHEY and CDR2 is SMNVEV in the germline V gene (reference sequence).

This clonotype came up a few times. The chain couples TRBV6-5 to TRBJ2-1; 9 bases agree with TRBD2. Looked up from germline, CDR1 is MNHEY and CDR2 is SVGAGI. V lost 2 bases to trimming and J lost 10 bases; unmatched junction nucleotides: 9. The CDR3 runs 15 residues. The CDR3 spells CASSYAASGVREQFF. In DNA form, the CDR3 reads TGTGCCAGCAGTTACGCGGCTAGCGGGGTACGGGAGCAGTTCTTC.

The chain recombines TRBV6-2 or TRBV6-3 with TRBJ2-3; possible D gene TRBD2, 6 bases. Trimming removed 0 bases at V and 1 base at J, with 17 bases between. This CDR3 spans 18 amino acids. The V gene's germline CDR1 is MNHEY and CDR2 SVGEGT. CDR3: CASSYSLYLAERTDTQYF. The CDR3 DNA sequence: TGTGCCAGCAGTTACTCCTTATACTTAGCGGAACGCACAGATACGCAGTATTTT.

The chain combines TRBV12-3 or TRBV12-4 with TRBJ2-5, with 10 bases aligning to TRBD1. Trimming cost V 6 bases and J 2 bases; bases outside gene matches: 3. The CDR3 covers 14 residues. CDR3 sequence: CASRGTGAQETQYF. The CDR3, as DNA: TGTGCCAGCAGGGGGACAGGGGCACAAGAGACCCAGTACTTC.

This clonotype has only a few counts. The rearrangement uses TRBV4-1 and TRBJ2-3; 7 bases align to TRBD1. Losses at the gene ends were 2 bases for V and 4 bases for J; bases not matched to a gene: 3. CDR1 is MGHRA, CDR2 YSYEKL, per germline. The CDR3 is made up of 14 amino acids. The CDR3 region is CASSQNRGSDTQYF. The CDR3 DNA follows: TGCGCCAGCAGCCAAAACAGGGGTTCAGATACGCAGTATTTT.

This clonotype came up a few times. The V gene is TRBV25-1, the J gene TRBJ2-1, with D tentatively TRBD1 (6 bases). CDR3 length: 18 residues. In germline, CDR1 is MGHDK, CDR2 SYGVNS. V was pared by 1 base and J by 0 bases, with 16 bases between. CDR3 in amino acids: CASSELGYRENSYNEQFF. CDR3 nucleotides: TGTGCCAGCAGTGAATTGGGCTACAGGGAAAACTCCTACAATGAGCAGTTCTTC.

The CDR3 reads CASSQDQEDGNQPQHF. The CDR3 DNA sequence: TGCGCCAGCAGCCAAGATCAGGAGGACGGCAATCAGCCCCAGCATTTT. This chain joins TRBV4-1 and TRBJ1-5; D not resolved. Per the germline V gene, CDR1 is MGHRA and CDR2 is YSYEKL. The CDR3 totals 16 residues. The V gene lost 0 bases and the J gene lost 2 bases, with 11 bases spanning the gap.

This clonotype was seen a handful of times. The gene calls are TRBV25-1 and TRBJ2-7; D might be TRBD1 (6 bases). The CDR3 is 14 residues long. CDR1 and CDR2 (germline): MGHDK, SYGVNS. Trimming took off 5 bases at V and 2 bases at J, with 13 bases between the two ends. The CDR3 DNA follows: TGTGCCAGCAGTCCCCGGGACACCGCCTACGAGCAGTACTTC. This gives the protein CASSPRDTAYEQYF.

This clonotype was seen only a few times. The chain joins TRBV6-2 or TRBV6-3 to TRBJ2-3; D might be TRBD2 (6 bases). Deletions cut 11 bases from V and 5 bases from J, with 14 bases between. The CDR3 consists of 12 residues. Germline V CDR1 and CDR2: MNHEY, SVGEGT. The CDR3 is CAGVEGVDTQYF. The CDR3 DNA reads as TGTGCCGGTGTGGAGGGAGTAGATACGCAGTATTTT.

The chain is built from TRBV4-3 and TRBJ2-3, with 9 positions matching TRBD2. The CDR3 is made up of 16 amino acids. After removal of 0 bases from V and 5 bases from J, the junction contained 6 bases not matched to a gene. Germline values: CDR1 LGHNA, CDR2 YSLEER. CDR3 DNA sequence: TGCGCCAGCAGCCAAGAACCGGCGGGAGGGCGAGATACGCAGTATTTT. It codes for CASSQEPAGGRDTQYF.

The chain links TRBV2 to TRBJ2-6; D is undetermined. This CDR3 region has 12 residues. Germline CDR1 reads SNHLY; CDR2 reads FYNNEI. V was clipped by 6 bases and J by 4 bases, with 4 bases between them. The CDR3 reads CASRAGANVLTF. CDR3 nucleotide sequence: TGTGCCAGCAGGGCCGGGGCCAACGTCCTGACTTTC.

This chain connects TRBV29-1 to TRBJ2-7; D is undetermined. The CDR3 sequence is 11 residues long. CDR1 SQVTM and CDR2 ANQGSEA come from the germline V gene. V was cut by 7 bases and J by 3 bases, with 10 bases left in between. This chain's CDR3 is CSAMSSYEQYF. The CDR3 DNA reads TGCAGCGCAATGTCCAGCTACGAGCAGTACTTC.

This clonotype was observed a handful of times. The rearrangement joins TRBV20-1 to TRBJ1-4; perhaps TRBD1 as D (6 bases). CDR1 and CDR2 from the germline V gene are DFQATT and SNEGSKA (reference sequence). The CDR3 is 13 amino acids. V was shortened by 6 bases and J by 0 bases, with 8 bases between the two germline ends. In nucleotides, the CDR3 is TGCAGTGCGCGACAGGCAACTAATGAAAAACTGTTTTTT. Its protein product is CSARQATNEKLFF.

This clonotype has a count of ten or more. The chain links TRBV12-3 or TRBV12-4 to TRBJ2-1; TRBD2 aligns across 11 bases. This CDR3 comprises 15 residues. V shed 4 bases, J shed 6 bases, and the junction held 5 bases outside the gene matches. The DNA of the CDR3 is TGTGCCAGCAGTTCCTCACTAGCGGGGGCCAATGAGCAGTTCTTC. Translation gives CASSSSLAGANEQFF.

This clonotype turned up a few times. Here the CDR3 DNA reads TGTGCCAGCAGTGAGGACGGGCCTTGGACCCAGTACTTC. It yields the protein CASSEDGPWTQYF. The chain is built from TRBV2 and TRBJ2-5, with no clear D. CDR1 SNHLY and CDR2 FYNNEI come from the germline V gene. The CDR3 sequence is 13 residues long. V was pared by 3 bases and J by 7 bases, with 12 bases between.

Only a few counts were recorded for this clonotype. The chain combines TRBV25-1 with TRBJ2-7; D is undetermined. The CDR3 runs 12 residues. CDR1 is MGHDK and CDR2 is SYGVNS in the germline V gene. V dropped 5 bases and J dropped 2 bases, with 7 bases sitting between them. The CDR3 DNA reads TGTGCCAGCAGTTCGGCCCCCTACGAGCAGTACTTC. It translates to CASSSAPYEQYF.

This clonotype was detected only a few times. The J gene is TRBJ1-1, the V gene TRBV7-9; D perhaps matches TRBD1 (5 bases). Germline V CDR1 and CDR2: SEHNR, FQNEAQ (reference sequence). V was shortened by 7 bases and J by 11 bases, with 14 bases between the two germline ends. The CDR3 runs to 11 residues. CDR3 sequence: CASINPGEAFF. Written as DNA, the CDR3 is TGTGCCAGCATCAACCCGGGGGAGGCTTTCTTT. The complete variable domain, with remaining parts taken from reference TRBV7-9 and TRBJ1-1, reads DTGVSQNPRHKITKRGQNVTFRCDPISEHNRLYWYRQTLGQGPEFLTYFQNEAQLEKSRLLSDRFSAERPKGSFSTLEIQRTEQGDSAMYLCASINPGEAFFGQGTRLTVV.

This clonotype was recorded many times. This chain links TRBV6-1 with TRBJ1-5; 8 bases align to TRBD1. Per germline, CDR1 MNHNS and CDR2 SASEGT. V was clipped by 6 bases and J by 0 bases; unmatched bases: 13. The CDR3 runs to 18 residues. The CDR3 protein is CASSLSWTGKYSNQPQHF. The CDR3 DNA reads TGTGCCAGCAGCCTATCATGGACAGGGAAATATAGCAATCAGCCCCAGCATTTT.

The rearrangement links TRBV4-1 to TRBJ2-1, with D possibly being TRBD2 (6 bases). Between the trimmed V and J ends, which lost 0 bases and 8 bases, there was a span of 11 bases. Germline V gene lookup returns CDR1 MGHRA and CDR2 YSYEKL. This CDR3 is built from 14 residues. DNA of the CDR3: TGCGCCAGCAGCCAAGATGAACTAGCCTATGAGCAGTTCTTC. Translated, it gives CASSQDELAYEQFF.

V usage is TRBV7-6 and J usage is TRBJ2-6; no firm D call. Deletions cut 0 bases from V and 0 bases from J, with 9 bases between. Germline assignment: CDR1 SGHVS and CDR2 FNYEAQ. CDR3 length: 17 amino acids. CDR3 in amino acids: CASSLAPEVSGANVLTF. The CDR3 DNA follows: TGTGCCAGCAGCTTAGCGCCTGAGGTCTCTGGGGCCAACGTCCTGACTTTC.

The rearrangement links TRBV11-1 to TRBJ2-1; TRBD1 matches at 8 bases. This CDR3 is built from 16 residues. Germline V lookup: CDR1 SGHAT, CDR2 FQDESV (reference sequence). V gave up 5 bases and J gave up 1 base; unmatched junction bases: 7. The CDR3 loop reads CASSLRTGRSYNEQFF. CDR3 sequence (DNA): TGTGCCAGCAGCCTGAGGACAGGGAGGTCCTACAATGAGCAGTTCTTC. The whole variable domain, remainder taken from reference TRBV11-1 and TRBJ2-1, is EAEVAQSPRYKITEKSQAVAFWCDPISGHATLYWYRQILGQGPELLVQFQDESVVDDSQLPKDRFSAERLKGVDSTLKIQPAELGDSAMYLCASSLRTGRSYNEQFFGPGTRLTVL.

This clonotype was found a few times. J is TRBJ2-3 and V is TRBV15, with D hard to call. Germline CDR1 LNHNV, CDR2 YYDKDF (reference sequence). The CDR3 covers 15 residues. The V end lost 6 bases, the J end lost 0 bases, and 13 bases lay between the germline ends. The CDR3 region is CATRVRIVSTDTQYF. The CDR3 region has the DNA TGTGCCACCAGGGTCCGAATTGTTAGCACAGATACGCAGTATTTT.

The chain combines TRBV29-1 with TRBJ2-7; TRBD1 might be the D (6 bases). The CDR3 sequence is 14 residues long. V lost 6 bases and J 3 bases, leaving 18 bases between the germline ends. The germline V gene has CDR1 SQVTM and CDR2 ANQGSEA. CDR3 in amino acids: CSVARDTLGYEQYF. The CDR3 region has the DNA TGCAGCGTCGCCCGGGACACACTGGGCTACGAGCAGTACTTC.

The gene calls are TRBV4-1 and TRBJ2-7; 7 bases align to TRBD1. The CDR3 is 14 amino acids. Germline CDR1 MGHRA, CDR2 YSYEKL. V gave up 1 base and J gave up 4 bases; unmatched junction bases: 4. CDR3 bases: TGCGCCAGCAGCCAAGTTGAGGGGGCTTACGAGCAGTACTTC. It codes for CASSQVEGAYEQYF.

The chain employs TRBV5-4 and TRBJ2-5; D call uncertain. Trimming pared 0 bases from V and 5 bases from J, leaving 11 bases between. From germline, CDR1 is SGHNT and CDR2 YYREEE (reference sequence). The CDR3 runs 14 residues. The CDR3 DNA reads as TGTGCCAGCAGCTTGGCCCCCAGAACGGAGACCCAGTACTTC. This codes for CASSLAPRTETQYF.

This clonotype was seen ten or more times. The chain carries TRBV6-5 and TRBJ2-3; TRBD2 matches at 8 bases. The CDR3 is made up of 17 amino acids. Germline lookup yields CDR1 MNHEY and CDR2 SVGAGI. Germline trimming cut 0 bases from V and 2 bases from J; bases unmatched to any gene: 7. CDR3 residues: CASSYSARGAPTDTQYF. DNA for the CDR3: TGTGCCAGCAGTTACTCGGCGCGGGGGGCTCCCACAGATACGCAGTATTTT.